This T cell receptor beta chain came from a study of blood T cell repertoires in COVID-19. This clone has a single count. V was cut by 6 bases and J by 4 bases, with 13 bases left in between. The germline CDR1 and CDR2 sequences are MNHEY and SMNVEV (reference sequence). The CDR3 loop spans 14 amino acids. Study processing details: Scientists estimated how many nucleated cells there were by amplifying reference gene primers. Profiled with immunoSEQ multiplex PCR; TCRdb holds only in-frame clones, not every one. Clonal size and the V and J genes are those of that table, whereas D and trimming came from the DNA. The sample includes roughly 210,000 clones, roughly 87% of them seen just once. Cohort assignment relied on participant-reported clinical history.

The TCR sequence derives from a man aged 30 to 39 in a cohort exposed to, infected with or recovered from COVID-19 (not recorded which). The chain couples TRBV27 to TRBJ1-3; D remains ambiguous. What was sequenced was PBMCs or T cells enriched from blood (not recorded which). The CDR3 DNA sequence: TGTGCCAGCAGCCCCGTAACGGGGGGAAACACCATATATTTT. Protein product: CASSPVTGGNTIYF.